Detailed here is one T cell receptor (beta chain). The target antigen is unknown. This CDR3 contains 13 residues. Germline V CDR1 and CDR2: MNHEY, SVGAGI. After removal of 4 bases from V and 10 bases from J, the junction contained 1 base not matched to a gene. The data belong to a study of beta chain features in type 1 diabetes. Reverse transcribing all isolated RNA meant expressed TCRB transcripts were sequenced. Assay: immunoSEQ multiplex PCR; the TCRdb copy retains only in-frame clones and omits some. Of 100,000 to 150,000 clones listed, 16% are singletons. The single heparinised draw taken from each donor contained approximately 120 mL of blood on average. Overall study findings and caveats: Among all four CD4+ subsets, Type 1 diabetes patients had TCRB CDR3s that were moderately but significantly shorter. Any HLA effect on TCRB rearrangement was left unresolved by small sub-analyses.

Sequencing was performed on central memory CD4+ T cells from blood. The receptor was derived from a man between 25 and 39 years old with type 1 diabetes. V gene TRBV6-5 combines with J gene TRBJ1-6; 10 bases are shared with TRBD1. CDR3 loop: CASSWDRGSPLHF. CDR3 bases: TGTGCCAGCAGTTGGGACAGGGGATCACCCCTCCACTTT.